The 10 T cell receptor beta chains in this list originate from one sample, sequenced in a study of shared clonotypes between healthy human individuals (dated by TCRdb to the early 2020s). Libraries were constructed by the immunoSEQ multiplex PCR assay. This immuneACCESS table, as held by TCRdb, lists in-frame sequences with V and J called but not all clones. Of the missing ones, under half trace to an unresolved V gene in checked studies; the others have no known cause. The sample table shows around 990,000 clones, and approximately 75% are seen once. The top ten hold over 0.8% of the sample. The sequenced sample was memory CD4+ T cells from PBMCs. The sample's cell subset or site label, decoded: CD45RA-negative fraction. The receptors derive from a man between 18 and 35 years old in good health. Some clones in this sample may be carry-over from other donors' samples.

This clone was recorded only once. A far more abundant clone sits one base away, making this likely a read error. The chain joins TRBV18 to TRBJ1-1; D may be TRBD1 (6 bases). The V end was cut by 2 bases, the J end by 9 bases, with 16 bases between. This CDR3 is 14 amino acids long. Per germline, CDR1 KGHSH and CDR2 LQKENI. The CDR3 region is CASSPKGGGIKAFF. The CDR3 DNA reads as TGTGCCAGCTCACCAAAGGGGGGCGGTATTAAAGCTTTCTTT. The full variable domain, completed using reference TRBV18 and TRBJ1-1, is NAGVMQNPRHLVRRRGQEARLRCSPMKGHSHVYWYRQLPEEGLKFMVYLQKENIIDESGMPKERFSAEFPKEGPSILRIQQVVRGDSAAYFCASSPKGGGIKAFFGQGTRLTVV.

As DNA, the CDR3 is TGTGCCAGCAGCTTGGCCCAGGGCCAACGCACAGAGCAGTTCTTC. It translates to CASSLAQGQRTEQFF. The gene calls are TRBV5-4 and TRBJ2-1; D possibly corresponds to TRBD1 (5 bases). Trimming removed 0 bases from V and 10 bases from J, with 17 bases in between. CDR3 length: 15 amino acids. Germline loops: CDR1 SGHNT, CDR2 YYREEE (reference sequence).

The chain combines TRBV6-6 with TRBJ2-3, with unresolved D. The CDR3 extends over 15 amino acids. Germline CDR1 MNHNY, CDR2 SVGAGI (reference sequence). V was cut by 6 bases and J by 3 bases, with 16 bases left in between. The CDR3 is CASSPHAEDTDTQYF. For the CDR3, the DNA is TGTGCCAGCAGCCCCCACGCGGAAGATACAGATACGCAGTATTTT.

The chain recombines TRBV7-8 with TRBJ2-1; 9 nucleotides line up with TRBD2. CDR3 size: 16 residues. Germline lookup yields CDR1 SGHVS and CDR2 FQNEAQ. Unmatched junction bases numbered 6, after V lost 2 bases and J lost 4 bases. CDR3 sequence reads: CASSLKSTSGYNEQFF. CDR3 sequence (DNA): TGTGCCAGCAGCTTAAAGTCGACTAGCGGTTACAATGAGCAGTTCTTC.

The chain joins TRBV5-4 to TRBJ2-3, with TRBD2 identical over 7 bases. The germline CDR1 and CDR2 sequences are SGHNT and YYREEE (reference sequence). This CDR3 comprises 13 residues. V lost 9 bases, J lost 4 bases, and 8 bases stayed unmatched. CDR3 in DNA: TGTGCCAACCACCTGGCGGGAGCAGATACGCAGTATTTT. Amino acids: CANHLAGADTQYF.

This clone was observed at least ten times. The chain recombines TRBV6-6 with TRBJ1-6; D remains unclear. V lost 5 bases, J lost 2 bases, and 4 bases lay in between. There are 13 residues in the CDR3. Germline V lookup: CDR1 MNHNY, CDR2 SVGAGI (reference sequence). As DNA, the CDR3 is TGTGCCAGCAGTCCAACCTATAATTCACCCCTCCACTTT. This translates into CASSPTYNSPLHF.

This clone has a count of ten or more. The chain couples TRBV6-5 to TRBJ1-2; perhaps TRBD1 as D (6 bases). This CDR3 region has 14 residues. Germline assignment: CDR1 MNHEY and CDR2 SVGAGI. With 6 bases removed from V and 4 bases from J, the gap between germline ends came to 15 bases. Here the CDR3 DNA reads TGTGCCAGCAGCCCCCGGACAGTCTTCTATGGCTACACCTTC. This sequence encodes CASSPRTVFYGYTF.

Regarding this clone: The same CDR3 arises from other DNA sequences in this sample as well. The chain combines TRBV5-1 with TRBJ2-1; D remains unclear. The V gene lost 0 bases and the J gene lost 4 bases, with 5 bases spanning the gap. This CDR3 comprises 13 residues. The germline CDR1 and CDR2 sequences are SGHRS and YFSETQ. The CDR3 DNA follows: TGCGCCAGCAGCTTGGCTAATTACAATGAGCAGTTCTTC. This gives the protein CASSLANYNEQFF.

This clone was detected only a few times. The DNA of the CDR3 is TGCGCCAGCAGTTTCGGCTCCTACAATGAGCAGTTCTTC. Translated, it gives CASSFGSYNEQFF. The chain uses TRBV4-3 and TRBJ2-1, with unresolved D. Germline V lookup: CDR1 LGHNA, CDR2 YSLEER. Trimming left V 6 bases short and J 0 bases short, with 6 bases between. The CDR3 covers 13 residues.

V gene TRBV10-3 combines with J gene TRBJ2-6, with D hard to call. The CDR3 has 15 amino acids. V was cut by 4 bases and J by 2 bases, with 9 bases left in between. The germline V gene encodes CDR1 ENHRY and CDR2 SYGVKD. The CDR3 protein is CAISGTVTGANVLTF. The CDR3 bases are TGTGCCATCAGTGGTACGGTTACTGGGGCCAACGTCCTGACTTTC.